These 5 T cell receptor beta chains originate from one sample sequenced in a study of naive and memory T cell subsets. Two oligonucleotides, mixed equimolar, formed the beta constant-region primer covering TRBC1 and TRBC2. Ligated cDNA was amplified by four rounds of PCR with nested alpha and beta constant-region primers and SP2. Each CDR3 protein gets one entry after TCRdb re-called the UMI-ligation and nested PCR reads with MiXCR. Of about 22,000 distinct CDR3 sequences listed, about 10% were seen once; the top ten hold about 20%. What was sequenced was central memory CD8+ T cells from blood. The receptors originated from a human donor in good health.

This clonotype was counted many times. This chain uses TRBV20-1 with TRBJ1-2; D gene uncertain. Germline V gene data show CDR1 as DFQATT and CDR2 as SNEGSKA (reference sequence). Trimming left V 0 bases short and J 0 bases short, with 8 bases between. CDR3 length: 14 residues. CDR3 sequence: CSARDKGSNYGYTF. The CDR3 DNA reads TGCAGTGCTAGAGATAAGGGTTCTAACTATGGCTACACCTTC.

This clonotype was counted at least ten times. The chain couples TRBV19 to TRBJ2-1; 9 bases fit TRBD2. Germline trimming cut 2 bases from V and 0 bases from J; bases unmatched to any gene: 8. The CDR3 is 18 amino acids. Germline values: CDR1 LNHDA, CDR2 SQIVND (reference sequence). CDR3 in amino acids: CASSIMAGGDSSYNEQFF. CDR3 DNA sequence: TGTGCCAGTAGTATAATGGCGGGAGGGGACAGCTCCTACAATGAGCAGTTCTTC.

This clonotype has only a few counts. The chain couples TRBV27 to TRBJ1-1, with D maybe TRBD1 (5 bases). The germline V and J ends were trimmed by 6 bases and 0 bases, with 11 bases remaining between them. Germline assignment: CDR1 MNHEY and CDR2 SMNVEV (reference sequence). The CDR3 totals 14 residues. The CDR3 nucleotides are TGTGCCAGCAGACTGGGGACGGTGAACACTGAAGCTTTCTTT. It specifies CASRLGTVNTEAFF.

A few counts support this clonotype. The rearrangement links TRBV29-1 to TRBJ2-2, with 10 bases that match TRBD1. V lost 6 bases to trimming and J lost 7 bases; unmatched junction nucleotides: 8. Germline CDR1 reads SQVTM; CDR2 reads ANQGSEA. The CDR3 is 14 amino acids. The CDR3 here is CSVTGQGSIGELFF. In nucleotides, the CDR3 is TGCAGCGTAACGGGACAGGGGTCGATCGGGGAGCTGTTTTTT.

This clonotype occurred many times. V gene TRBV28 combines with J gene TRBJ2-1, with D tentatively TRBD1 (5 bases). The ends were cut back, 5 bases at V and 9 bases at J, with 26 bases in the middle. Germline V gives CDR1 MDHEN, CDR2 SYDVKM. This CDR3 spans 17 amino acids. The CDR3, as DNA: TGTGCCAGCAGTCCCTCCCCCTCAAGCGCGCTTAGGGGTGAGCAGTTCTTC. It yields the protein CASSPSPSSALRGEQFF. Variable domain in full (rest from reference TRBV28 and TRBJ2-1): DVKVTQSSRYLVKRTGEKVFLECVQDMDHENMFWYRQDPGLGLRLIYFSYDVKMKEKGDIPEGYSVSREKKERFSLILESASTNQTSMYLCASSPSPSSALRGEQFFGPGTRLTVL.